These T cell receptor beta chains were read from a single sample in a study of shared clonotypes between healthy human individuals. Profiled with immunoSEQ multiplex PCR; TCRdb holds only in-frame clones, not every one. The table has about 1.4 million clones, around 97% seen once. The source material was naive CD4+ T cells sorted from blood. The receptor source for this set is a man aged 25-40 years in good health. Both conserved end residues are trimmed from each CDR3.

J,V,CDR3
TRBJ2-3,TRBV19,ASKARSTDTQY
TRBJ2-7,TRBV4-1,ASSQVRGRIYEQY
TRBJ1-2,TRBV2,ASSGGTGLGVDYGYT
TRBJ2-7,TRBV7-2,ASSLVGQAYEQY
TRBJ2-7,TRBV18,ASSPRRGLGMAYEQY
TRBJ2-1,TRBV2,ASRFPGLSYNEQF
TRBJ1-1,TRBV27,ASSTRAGTANTEAF
TRBJ2-3,TRBV5-5,ASSGQTGWTDTQY
TRBJ2-1,TRBV5-1,ASSLGSGPLAGPRNEQF
TRBJ1-3,TRBV19,ASSPSGNTIY
TRBJ1-3,TRBV19,ASSTRTANTIY
TRBJ2-2,TRBV5-1,ASSIRPPGQATGELF
TRBJ2-1,TRBV7-9,ASSLNSRGNEQF
TRBJ2-7,TRBV28,ATWRLAGGGHEQY
TRBJ1-4,TRBV2,ASSVKRRNEKLF
TRBJ1-1,TRBV29-1,SVVEAWAGAEAF
TRBJ1-2,TRBV18,ASSPTHGTGDYGYT
TRBJ2-3,TRBV7-2,ASSPGTSGRPSTDTQY
TRBJ2-2,TRBV18,ASSPTLGVKNTGELF